The TCR beta chain under discussion was sequenced for a study of CD8+CD57+ T cells in acquired aplastic anemia (dated by TCRdb to the late 2010s). About the full investigation: On average, sorted CD4+ and CD8+ cells yielded around 3.5 ug of extracted DNA, with a range of roughly 0.19 to 27.4 ug. CD8+CD57+ expansion was defined as frequency above the mean frequency observed in healthy subjects.

Expansion of CD8+CD57+ cells had been shown by flow cytometry in the patients chosen for sequencing. All patients had severe acquired aplastic anemia diagnosed by International Study of Aplastic Anemia and Agranulocytosis and Camitta criteria. No therapy had been received by the patients at the time of blood sampling. TCR repertoires of sorted CD4+ and CD8+ blood T cells from severe aplastic anemia patients and healthy subjects were deep-sequenced in the study. In the USA, patient enrollment took place under clinicaltrials.gov protocols 00001620, 01623167, 00001397, 00071045, 00081523 and 00961064. Ficoll-Paque density gradient centrifugation was used to isolate peripheral blood mononuclear cells. CD4+ and CD8+ T cells were sorted by FACS or magnetic beads before DNA extraction. Study-level results and caveats: Around 28 CD8+ CDR3 sequences were found to be shared between patients and controls, but these sequences appeared to be highly expressed in patients and within the immunodominant clones of the patients. Between patients and healthy controls, no significant difference in CD8+ Simpson's diversity was found (P=0.060).

The CDR1 and CDR2 encoded by the germline V gene (reference sequence) are MNHEY and SMNVEV. Including the terminal cysteine and phenylalanine, the CDR3 comprises 15 residues. Only the CDR3 region is kept as DNA, spanning 45 bases read in frame from base 1. V and J lose 4 bases and 4 bases, and a span of 16 bases separates them. This clonotype was observed a few times. The clone's antigen remains unknown. Per-base qualities were not stored, and no clone one base away is much larger. Profiling of TCR beta VDJ combinations and CDR3 sequences used genomic DNA as the template. An Illumina HiSeq 2000 was used for TCR repertoire sequencing. The source study handled its data this way. TRBV/TRBJ rearrangement plots, CDR3 size and DJ length profiles, and Simpson's diversity index were used to assess repertoires. The most abundant DNA sequence in the deep sequencing data was taken as the immunodominant clone. CDR3 amino acid sequences were screened for sharing across subjects and compared with published repertoires and the VDJdb database. TCRdb applied fastp at Q25 and MiXCR to the public reads, then kept only in-frame beta chains. Rows are unified per CDR3 protein, each entry keeping the most common DNA and genes. These V and J calls originate from TCRdb's pipeline instead of the authors' own analysis. For this sample the table gives some 160,000 distinct CDR3 sequences, of which roughly half were detected only once. In total, the top ten clones hold roughly 3.5% of the sample.

The V and J genes are TRBV27 and TRBJ2-5, with the D gene possibly TRBD1 or TRBD2, each one fitting 5 bases. The source is a human donor with aplastic anemia. Input material: sorted CD4+, CD8+, or CD8+CD57+ T cells (not recorded which) from PBMCs. The nucleotide sequence reads TGTGCCAGCAGTTCGCCTCAGGGTGGGGGAGAGACCCAGTACTTC. It codes for CASSSPQGGGETQYF.